This T cell receptor (beta chain) was sequenced during a study of persistence of HIV-infected CD4 T cells (dated by TCRdb to 2020 to 2022). Background for the entire study: Participants had been on suppressive ART for a median of around 8 years. Apart from a couple of participants who underwent leukapheresis at a single time point, peripheral blood samples of up to roughly 200 mL were collected from participants at multiple time points. In the cross-participant TCR cluster analysis, roughly eight participants were included for CMV and roughly seven participants were included for Gag. The clonality of all cells in each sorted population was assessed by TCRbeta sequencing, whereas the clonality of infected cells was assessed by proviral sequencing. The study isolated CMV- and HIV-1 Gag-responding CD4+ T cells from ART-treated individuals to examine antigen-driven clonal expansion of HIV-1-infected cells.

Worth noting for this clone: The target of this receptor is not known. It has no much larger one-base neighbor in the sample; base qualities were not kept.

The label giving this sample's treatment or condition can be read as: suppressive antiretroviral therapy. A pool of overlapping HIV-1 Gag 15-mer peptides, at 0.75 to 1 ug per peptide per mL, was used to stimulate the cells. Sorting of responding CD4+ T cells was based on upregulation of both CD40 ligand and CD69. Participants were HIV-1-infected adults who started suppressive ART during chronic infection. For at least 4 years, participants had undetectable plasma HIV-1 RNA, below 50 copies/mL. To be included, participants needed a CD4+ T cell count above 400 cells/uL and a positive CMV serology. Before stimulation, PBMCs were isolated using density centrifugation and depleted of CD8+ T cells. CD8-depleted PBMCs were stimulated for 15 to 20 hours with anti-CD28/CD49d costimulation, CD40-blocking antibody and enfuvirtide to prevent new infections. Cells were sorted on a Beckman Coulter MoFlo Legacy or XDP sorter, with propidium iodide excluding dead cells. For samples with more than one million cells, genomic DNA was extracted with the QIAamp DNA Mini Kit, and for all other samples the Quick-DNA Microprep Kit was used.

Measured from the cysteine to the phenylalanine, the CDR3 is 13 residues long. Left in the record is the CDR3 DNA by itself, 39 bases read in frame from the first base. The germline V gene encodes CDR1 MNHEY and CDR2 SMNVEV (reference sequence). Trimming removed 5 bases from V and 5 bases from J, leaving 10 bases between the germline ends. Results the study describes overall, beyond this receptor: TCRbeta richness in CMV- and Gag-responding cells was significantly lower than in anti-CD3/anti-CD28-responding cells; CMV-responding cells had higher oligoclonality than CD3/CD28-stimulated and Gag-responding cells. Only a small number of individuals took part in the study, and the range of antigens tested was limited. Within the same sorted populations, TCR oligoclonality correlated with proviral oligoclonality. Degenerate expanded CDR3beta sequences were enriched in antigen-responding cells, suggesting convergent selection of CD4+ responses to CMV and Gag. Bulk TCR analyses could not be restricted to the rare CMV-responding cells that actually carried HIV-1 proviruses.

The immunoSEQ hsTCRB assay version 4 in survey mode was used to sequence TCRbeta repertoires from genomic DNA. Genomic DNA was diluted to about 9.4 ng/uL, using up to roughly 1 ug per sample for TCRbeta sequencing. In the source study's methods: TCRbeta data analysis was done in ImmunoSeq Analyzer 3.0, and diversity was calculated on productive nucleotide rearrangements. Using the Immunarch R package, lower-bound TCR diversity was estimated with the improved Chao index and clonality was estimated with the Gini coefficient. When different nucleotide rearrangements encoded the same CDR3beta amino acid sequence, each rearrangement was treated as a distinct clonotype. Differential abundance analysis identified TCRbeta sequences significantly enriched in antigen-responding cells relative to anti-CD3/anti-CD28-activated cells. TCRs were clustered by predicted peptide-MHC specificity with GLIPH2, both within individual participants and across merged participant data sets. TCRdb provides this immuneACCESS table in a form limited to in-frame rearrangements. Some clones are lacking; in checked studies, under half of them reflect an unresolved V gene, and why the rest are absent is not known. D and trimming come from the DNA, and the V and J calls and clone size come from that table. The table for this sample lists under 20,000 clones; 60% to 80% of them were counted only once. The ten most abundant clones make up approximately 2% of the sample.

The source material was CD4+ T cells sorted from PBMCs after roughly 18-hour stimulation, sampled from a patient who received antiretroviral therapy. The sample's cell subset or site label, in plain terms: CD40L+CD69+ CD4 T cells responding to HIV-1 Gag peptides. Here the chain combines TRBV27 and TRBJ2-1; 6 matching bases give a weak D call of TRBD2. The sequence derives from an adult woman with HIV who was CMV-seropositive. The CDR3 sequence is CASSPDYHNEQFF. The DNA is as follows: TGTGCCAGCAGTCCGGACTATCACAATGAGCAGTTCTTC.